One sample yielded the 3 T cell receptor beta chains listed below, sequenced in a study of neurological immune-mediated disorders. TCRdb called the 5' RACE reads again in MiXCR, with one record for every CDR3 protein. The sample records tens of thousands of distinct CDR3 sequences, approximately 3.5% being singletons. The specimen sequenced was PBMCs. These receptors were collected from a woman between 50 and 59 years old with multiple sclerosis.

This clonotype showed up many times. The rearrangement uses TRBV5-1 and TRBJ2-7, with 7 bases that match TRBD1. Germline CDR1 is SGHRS and CDR2 is YFSETQ. The ends lost 3 bases at V and 0 bases at J; junction bases unmatched: 3. This CDR3 region has 14 residues. For the CDR3, the DNA is TGCGCCAGCAGCTATGACAGGGACTCCTACGAGCAGTACTTC. Its protein is CASSYDRDSYEQYF.

Many counts were recorded for this clonotype. The rearrangement links TRBV20-1 to TRBJ2-7, with TRBD2 as a possible D gene (5 bases). V lost 3 bases, J lost 1 base, and 16 bases lay in between. The V gene's germline CDR1 is DFQATT and CDR2 SNEGSKA (reference sequence). The CDR3 consists of 15 residues. The CDR3 DNA reads TGCAGTGCTAGGTCACGGGATTCACGGTCCTACGAGCAGTACTTC. Protein sequence: CSARSRDSRSYEQYF.

This clonotype was seen ten or more times. Relative to the germline gene, one junction end is altered; a read error may explain this. The chain has TRBV7-7 and TRBJ1-4; perhaps TRBD1 as D (5 bases). The germline CDR1 and CDR2 sequences are SSHAT and FNYEAQ (reference sequence). The CDR3 is 14 residues long. CDR3 amino acids: CASSSGLGEEKLFF. For the CDR3, the DNA is TGTGCTAGCAGTTCCGGGTTAGGGGAAGAAAAACTGTTTTTT.